What follows is one TCR beta chain and its context. Its antigen is unknown. PCR primers comprised 60 Vbeta and 13 Jbeta primers. TCRdb's table, derived via immunoSEQ multiplex PCR, lists solely in-frame clones and lacks some. This table has 200,000 or so clones, 81% appearing once. The source of the sample is a study of cytomegalovirus exposure and HLA in healthy donors. Overall study context: Clustering assigned 70% to 90% of the approximately 370 genotyped donors to the Caucasian-associated ancestry cluster.

The study's findings and limits: In all likelihood, a cluster of highly shared sequence variants was a sequencing artifact. Per published accounts, TCR beta sequences correctly predicted the HLA-A and HLA-B alleles of most subjects. An assumption of roughly uniform sequencing depth across donors underlay the presence/absence analyses.

Sequencing was performed on PBMCs. This sequence originates from a man aged 50-59 years in good health and CMV-seronegative.

The CDR3 protein is CAIRRGGPLSTGELFF. Written as DNA, the CDR3 is TGTGCCATCCGGAGGGGAGGGCCCCTTTCCACCGGGGAGCTGTTTTTT. The chain employs TRBV10-3 and TRBJ2-2, with TRBD2 matching over 7 bases. Germline CDR1 is ENHRY and CDR2 is SYGVKD. The V and J ends lost 8 bases and 4 bases, in that order; junction bases with no gene match: 13. This CDR3 spans 16 amino acids.